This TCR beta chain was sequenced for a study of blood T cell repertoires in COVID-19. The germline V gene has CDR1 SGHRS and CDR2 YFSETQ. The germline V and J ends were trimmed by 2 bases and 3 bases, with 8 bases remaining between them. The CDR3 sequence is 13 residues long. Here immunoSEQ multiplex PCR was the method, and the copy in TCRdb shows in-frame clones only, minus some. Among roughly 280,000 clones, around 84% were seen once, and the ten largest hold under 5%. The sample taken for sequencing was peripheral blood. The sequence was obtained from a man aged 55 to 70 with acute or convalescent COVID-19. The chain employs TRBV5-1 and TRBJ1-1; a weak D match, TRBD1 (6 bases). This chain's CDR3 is CASSFRTDTEAFF. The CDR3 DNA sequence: TGCGCCAGCAGCTTTCGGACAGACACTGAAGCTTTCTTT.